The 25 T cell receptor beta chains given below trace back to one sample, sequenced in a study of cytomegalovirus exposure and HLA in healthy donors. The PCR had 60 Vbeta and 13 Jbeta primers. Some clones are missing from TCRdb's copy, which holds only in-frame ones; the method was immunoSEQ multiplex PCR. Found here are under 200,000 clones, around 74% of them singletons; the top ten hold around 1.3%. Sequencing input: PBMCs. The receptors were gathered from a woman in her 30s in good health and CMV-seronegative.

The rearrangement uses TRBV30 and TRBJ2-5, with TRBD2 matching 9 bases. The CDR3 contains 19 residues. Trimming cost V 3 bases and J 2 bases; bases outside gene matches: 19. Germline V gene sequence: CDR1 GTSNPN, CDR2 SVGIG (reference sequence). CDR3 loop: CAWRPPRGGGVNNQETQYF. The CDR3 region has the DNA TGTGCCTGGAGGCCCCCCAGAGGCGGGGGGGTAAACAATCAAGAGACCCAGTACTTC.

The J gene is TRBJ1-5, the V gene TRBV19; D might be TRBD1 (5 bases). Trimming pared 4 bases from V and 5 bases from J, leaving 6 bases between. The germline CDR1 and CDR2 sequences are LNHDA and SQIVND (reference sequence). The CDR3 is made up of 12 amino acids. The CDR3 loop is CASSTGYQPQHF. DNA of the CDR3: TGTGCCAGTAGTACAGGGTATCAGCCCCAGCATTTT.

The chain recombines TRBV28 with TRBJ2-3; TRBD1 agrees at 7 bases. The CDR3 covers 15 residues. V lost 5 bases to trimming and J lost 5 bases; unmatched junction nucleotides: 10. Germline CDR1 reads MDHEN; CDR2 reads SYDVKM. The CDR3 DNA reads TGTGCCAGCAGTCACGAGGGGGCAGGGAAAGATACGCAGTATTTT. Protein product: CASSHEGAGKDTQYF.

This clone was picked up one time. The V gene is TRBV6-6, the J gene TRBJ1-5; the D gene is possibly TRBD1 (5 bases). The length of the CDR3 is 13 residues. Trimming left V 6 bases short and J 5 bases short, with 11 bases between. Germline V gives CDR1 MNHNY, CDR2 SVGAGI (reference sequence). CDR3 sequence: CASSPQGYQPQHF. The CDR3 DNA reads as TGTGCCAGCAGCCCGCAGGGATATCAGCCCCAGCATTTT.

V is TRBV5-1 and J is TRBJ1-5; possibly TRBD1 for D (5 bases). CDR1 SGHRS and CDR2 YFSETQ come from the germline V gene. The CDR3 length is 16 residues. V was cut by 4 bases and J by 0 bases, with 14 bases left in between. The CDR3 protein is CASSPGHSNSNQPQHF. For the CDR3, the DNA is TGCGCCAGCAGCCCAGGACACTCTAATAGCAATCAGCCCCAGCATTTT.

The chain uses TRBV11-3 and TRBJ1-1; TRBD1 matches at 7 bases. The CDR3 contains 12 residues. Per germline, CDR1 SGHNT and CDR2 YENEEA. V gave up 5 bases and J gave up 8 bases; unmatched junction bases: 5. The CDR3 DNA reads TGTGCCAGCAGCACCCGACAGGGCGAAGCTTTCTTT. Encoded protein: CASSTRQGEAFF.

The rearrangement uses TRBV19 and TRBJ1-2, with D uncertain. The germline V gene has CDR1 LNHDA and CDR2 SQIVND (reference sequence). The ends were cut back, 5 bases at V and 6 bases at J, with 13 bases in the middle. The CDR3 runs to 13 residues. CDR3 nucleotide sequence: TGTGCCAGTAGTGTCACTCGCGGCGATGGCTACACCTTC. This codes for CASSVTRGDGYTF.

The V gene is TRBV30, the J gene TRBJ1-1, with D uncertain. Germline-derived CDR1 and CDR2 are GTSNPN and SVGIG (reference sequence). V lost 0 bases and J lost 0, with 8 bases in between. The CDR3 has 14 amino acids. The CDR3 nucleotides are TGTGCCTGGAGTGTTAACAACCTGAACACTGAAGCTTTCTTT. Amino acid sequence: CAWSVNNLNTEAFF.

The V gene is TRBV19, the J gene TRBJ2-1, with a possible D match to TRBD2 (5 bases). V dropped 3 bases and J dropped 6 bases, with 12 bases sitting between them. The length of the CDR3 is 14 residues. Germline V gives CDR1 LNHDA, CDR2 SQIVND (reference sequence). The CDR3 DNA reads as TGTGCCAGTAGTATCGGGGATTTCGGCAATGAGCAGTTCTTC. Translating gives CASSIGDFGNEQFF.

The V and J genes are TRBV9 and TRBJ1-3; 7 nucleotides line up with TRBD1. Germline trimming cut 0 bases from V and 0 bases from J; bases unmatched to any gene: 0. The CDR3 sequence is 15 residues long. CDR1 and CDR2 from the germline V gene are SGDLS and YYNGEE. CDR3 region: CASSVDRGSGNTIYF. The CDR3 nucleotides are TGTGCCAGCAGCGTAGACAGGGGCTCTGGAAACACCATATATTTT.

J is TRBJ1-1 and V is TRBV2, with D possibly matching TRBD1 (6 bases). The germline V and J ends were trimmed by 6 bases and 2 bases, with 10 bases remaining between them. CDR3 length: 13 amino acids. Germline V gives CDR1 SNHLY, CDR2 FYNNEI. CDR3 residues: CASRGQYNTEAFF. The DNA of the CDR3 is TGTGCCAGCAGGGGACAATACAACACTGAAGCTTTCTTT.

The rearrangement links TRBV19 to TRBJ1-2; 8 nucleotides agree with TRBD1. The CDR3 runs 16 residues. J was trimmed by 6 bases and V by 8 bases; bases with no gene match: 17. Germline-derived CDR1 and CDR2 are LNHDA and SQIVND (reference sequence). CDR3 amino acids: CASSPGGFRRAHGYTF. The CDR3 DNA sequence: TGTGCCAGTTCCCCAGGGGGCTTCAGACGGGCTCATGGCTACACCTTC.

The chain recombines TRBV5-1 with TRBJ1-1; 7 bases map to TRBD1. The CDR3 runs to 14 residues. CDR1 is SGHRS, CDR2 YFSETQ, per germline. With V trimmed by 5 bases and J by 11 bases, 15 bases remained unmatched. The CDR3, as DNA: TGCGCCAGCAGACTAGAACAGGGGACGCGGAGTGCTTTCTTT. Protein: CASRLEQGTRSAFF.

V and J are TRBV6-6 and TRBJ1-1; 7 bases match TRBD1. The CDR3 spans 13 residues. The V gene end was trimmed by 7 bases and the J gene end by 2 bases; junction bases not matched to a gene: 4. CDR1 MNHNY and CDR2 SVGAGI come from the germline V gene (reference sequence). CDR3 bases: TGTGCCAGCAAACGACAGGGAAACACTGAAGCTTTCTTT. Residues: CASKRQGNTEAFF.

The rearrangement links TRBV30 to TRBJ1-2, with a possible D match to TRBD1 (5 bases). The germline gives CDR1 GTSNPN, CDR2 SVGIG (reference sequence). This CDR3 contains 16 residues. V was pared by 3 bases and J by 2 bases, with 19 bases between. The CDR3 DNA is TGTGCCTGGAGGTACGGCAGGGCCTTCTCGAACTATGGCTACACCTTC. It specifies CAWRYGRAFSNYGYTF.

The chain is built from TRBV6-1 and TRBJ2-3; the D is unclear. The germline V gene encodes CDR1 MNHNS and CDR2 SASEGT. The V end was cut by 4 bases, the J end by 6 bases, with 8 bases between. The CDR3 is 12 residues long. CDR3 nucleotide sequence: TGTGCCAGCAGTGTACTGTCCGATACGCAGTATTTT. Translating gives CASSVLSDTQYF.

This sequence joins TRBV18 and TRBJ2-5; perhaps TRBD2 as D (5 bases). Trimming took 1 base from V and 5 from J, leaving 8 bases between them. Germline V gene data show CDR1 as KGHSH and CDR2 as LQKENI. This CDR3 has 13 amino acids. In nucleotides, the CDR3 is TGTGCCAGCTCACCACGGCGCGGGGAGACCCAGTACTTC. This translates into CASSPRRGETQYF.

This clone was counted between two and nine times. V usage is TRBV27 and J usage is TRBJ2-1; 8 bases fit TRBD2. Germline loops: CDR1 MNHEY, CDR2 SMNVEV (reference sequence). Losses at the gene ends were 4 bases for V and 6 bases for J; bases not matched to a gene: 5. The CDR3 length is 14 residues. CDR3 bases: TGTGCCAGCAGTTACACCGGGACTAGCAATGAGCAGTTCTTC. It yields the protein CASSYTGTSNEQFF.

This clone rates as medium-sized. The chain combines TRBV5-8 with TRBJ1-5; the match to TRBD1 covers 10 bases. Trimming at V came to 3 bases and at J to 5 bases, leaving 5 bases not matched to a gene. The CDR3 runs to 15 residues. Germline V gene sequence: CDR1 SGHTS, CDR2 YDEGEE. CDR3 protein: CASSSDRGVHQPQHF. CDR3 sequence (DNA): TGTGCCAGCAGCTCGGACAGGGGGGTACATCAGCCCCAGCATTTT.

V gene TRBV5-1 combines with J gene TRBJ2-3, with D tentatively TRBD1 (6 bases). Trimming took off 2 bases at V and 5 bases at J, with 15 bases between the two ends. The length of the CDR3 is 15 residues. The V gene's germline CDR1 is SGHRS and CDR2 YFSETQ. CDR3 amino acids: CASSFNRVIGDTQYF. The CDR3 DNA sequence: TGCGCCAGCAGCTTCAACAGGGTAATAGGAGATACGCAGTATTTT. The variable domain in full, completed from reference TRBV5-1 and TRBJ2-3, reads KAGVTQTPRYLIKTRGQQVTLSCSPISGHRSVSWYQQTPGQGLQFLFEYFSETQRNKGNFPGRFSGRQFSNSRSEMNVSTLELGDSALYLCASSFNRVIGDTQYFGPGTRLTVL.

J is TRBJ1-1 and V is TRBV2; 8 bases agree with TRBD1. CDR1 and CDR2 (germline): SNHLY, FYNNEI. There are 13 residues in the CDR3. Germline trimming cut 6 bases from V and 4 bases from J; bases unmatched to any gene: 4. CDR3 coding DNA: TGTGCCAGCAGCAACAGGGGGGGCACTGAAGCTTTCTTT. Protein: CASSNRGGTEAFF.

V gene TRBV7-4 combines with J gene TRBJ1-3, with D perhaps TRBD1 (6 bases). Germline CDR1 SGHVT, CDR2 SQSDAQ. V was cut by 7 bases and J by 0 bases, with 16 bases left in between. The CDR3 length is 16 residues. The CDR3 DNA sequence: TGTGCCAGCACCTTGGACAGTCCTGGCTCTGGAAACACCATATATTTT. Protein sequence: CASTLDSPGSGNTIYF.

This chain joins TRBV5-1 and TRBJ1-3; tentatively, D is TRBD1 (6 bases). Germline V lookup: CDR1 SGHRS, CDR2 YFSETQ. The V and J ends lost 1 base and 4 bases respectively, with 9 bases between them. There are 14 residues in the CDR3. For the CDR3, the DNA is TGCGCCAGCAGCTTGACAGGGTACGGAAACACCATATATTTT. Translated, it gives CASSLTGYGNTIYF.

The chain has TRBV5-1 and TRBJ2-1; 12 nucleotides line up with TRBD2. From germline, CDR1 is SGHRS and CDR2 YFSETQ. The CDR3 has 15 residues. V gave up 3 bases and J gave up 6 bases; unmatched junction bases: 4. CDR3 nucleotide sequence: TGCGCCAGCAGCTCACCTAGCGGGGGGGCCAATGAGCAGTTCTTC. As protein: CASSSPSGGANEQFF.

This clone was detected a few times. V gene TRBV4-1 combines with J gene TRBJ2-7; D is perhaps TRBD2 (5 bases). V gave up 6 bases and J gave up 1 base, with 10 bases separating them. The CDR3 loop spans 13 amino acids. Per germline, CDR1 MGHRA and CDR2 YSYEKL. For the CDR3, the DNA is TGCGCCAGCAGGGGAGCGGCATCCTACGAGCAGTACTTC. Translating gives CASRGAASYEQYF.